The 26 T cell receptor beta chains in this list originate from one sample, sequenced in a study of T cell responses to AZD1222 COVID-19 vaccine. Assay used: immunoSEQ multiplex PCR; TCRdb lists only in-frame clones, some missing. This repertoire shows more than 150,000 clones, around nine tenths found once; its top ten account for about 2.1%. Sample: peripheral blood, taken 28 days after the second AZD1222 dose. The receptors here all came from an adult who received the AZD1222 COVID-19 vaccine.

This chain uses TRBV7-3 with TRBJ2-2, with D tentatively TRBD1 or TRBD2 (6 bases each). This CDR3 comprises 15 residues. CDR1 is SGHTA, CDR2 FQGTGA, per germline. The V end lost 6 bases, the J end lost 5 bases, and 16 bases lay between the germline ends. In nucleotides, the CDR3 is TGTGCCAGCAGAACCAACAGGGCGGGGACCGGGGAGCTGTTTTTT. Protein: CASRTNRAGTGELFF.

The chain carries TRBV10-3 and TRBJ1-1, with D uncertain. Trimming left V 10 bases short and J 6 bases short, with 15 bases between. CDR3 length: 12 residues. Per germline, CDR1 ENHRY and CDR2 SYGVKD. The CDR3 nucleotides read TGTGCCAACGGCCCCTCGTCCGCTGAAGCTTTCTTT. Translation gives CANGPSSAEAFF.

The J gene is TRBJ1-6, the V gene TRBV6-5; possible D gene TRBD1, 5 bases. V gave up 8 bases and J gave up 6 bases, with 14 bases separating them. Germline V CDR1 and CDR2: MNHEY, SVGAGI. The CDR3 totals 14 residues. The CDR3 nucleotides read TGTGCCAGCGGAGGGGCAGGTCCTAATTCACCCCTCCACTTT. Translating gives CASGGAGPNSPLHF.

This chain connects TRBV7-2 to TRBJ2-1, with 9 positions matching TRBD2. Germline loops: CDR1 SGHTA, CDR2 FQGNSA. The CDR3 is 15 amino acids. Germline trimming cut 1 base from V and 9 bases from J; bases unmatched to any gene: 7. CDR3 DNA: TGTGCCAGCAGCTTAGTAGCGGGGGCCTCGGGTGAGCAGTTCTTC. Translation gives CASSLVAGASGEQFF.

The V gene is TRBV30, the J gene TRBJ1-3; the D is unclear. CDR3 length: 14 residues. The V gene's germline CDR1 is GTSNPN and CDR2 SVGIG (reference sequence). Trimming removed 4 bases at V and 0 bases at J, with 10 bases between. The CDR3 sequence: CAWKAVSSGNTIYF. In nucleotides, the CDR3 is TGTGCCTGGAAAGCAGTCTCCTCTGGAAACACCATATATTTT. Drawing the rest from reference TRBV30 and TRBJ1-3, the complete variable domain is SQTIHQWPATLVQPVGSPLSLECTVEGTSNPNLYWYRQAAGRGLQLLFYSVGIGQISSEVPQNLSASRPQDRQFILSSKKLLLSDSGFYLCAWKAVSSGNTIYFGEGSWLTVV.

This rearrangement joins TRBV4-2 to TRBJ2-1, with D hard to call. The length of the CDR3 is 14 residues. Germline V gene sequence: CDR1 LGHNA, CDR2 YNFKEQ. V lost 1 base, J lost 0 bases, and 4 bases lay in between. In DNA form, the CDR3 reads TGTGCCAGCAGCCAAGGGAGCTCCTACAATGAGCAGTTCTTC. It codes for CASSQGSSYNEQFF.

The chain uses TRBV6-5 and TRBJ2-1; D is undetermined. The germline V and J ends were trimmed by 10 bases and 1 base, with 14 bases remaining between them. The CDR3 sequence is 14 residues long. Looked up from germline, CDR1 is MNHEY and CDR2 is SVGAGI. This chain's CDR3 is CANQDGVSYNEQFF. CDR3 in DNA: TGTGCCAACCAGGACGGAGTTTCCTACAATGAGCAGTTCTTC.

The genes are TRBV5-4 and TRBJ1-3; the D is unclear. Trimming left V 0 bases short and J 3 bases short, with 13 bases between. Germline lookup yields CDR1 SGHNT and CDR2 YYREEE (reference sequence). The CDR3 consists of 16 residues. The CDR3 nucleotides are TGTGCCAGCAGCTTGGGCCCAAATATACTTGGAAACACCATATATTTT. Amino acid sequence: CASSLGPNILGNTIYF.

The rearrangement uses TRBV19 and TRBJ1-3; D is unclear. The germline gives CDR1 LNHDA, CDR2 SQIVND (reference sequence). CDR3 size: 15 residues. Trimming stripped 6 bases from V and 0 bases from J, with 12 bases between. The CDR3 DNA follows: TGTGCCAGTAGCATCGACCTTTTCTCTGGAAACACCATATATTTT. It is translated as CASSIDLFSGNTIYF.

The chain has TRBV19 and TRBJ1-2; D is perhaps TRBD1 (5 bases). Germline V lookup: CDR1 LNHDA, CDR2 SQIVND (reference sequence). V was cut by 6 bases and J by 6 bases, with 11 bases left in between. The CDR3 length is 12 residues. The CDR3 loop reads CASRGPGHGYTF. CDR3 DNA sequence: TGTGCCAGTAGGGGGCCGGGGCATGGCTACACCTTC.

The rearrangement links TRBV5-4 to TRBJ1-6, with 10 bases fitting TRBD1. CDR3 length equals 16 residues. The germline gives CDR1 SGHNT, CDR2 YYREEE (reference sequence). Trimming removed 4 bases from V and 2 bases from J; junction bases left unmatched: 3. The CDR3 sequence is CASSQGQGTYNSPLHF. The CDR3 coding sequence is TGTGCCAGCAGCCAGGGACAGGGGACCTATAATTCACCCCTCCACTTT.

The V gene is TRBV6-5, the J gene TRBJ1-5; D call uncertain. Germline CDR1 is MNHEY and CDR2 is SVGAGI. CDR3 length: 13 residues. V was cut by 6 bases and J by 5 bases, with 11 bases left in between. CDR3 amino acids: CASSLGIDQPQHF. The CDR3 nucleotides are TGTGCCAGCAGCCTGGGGATCGATCAGCCCCAGCATTTT.

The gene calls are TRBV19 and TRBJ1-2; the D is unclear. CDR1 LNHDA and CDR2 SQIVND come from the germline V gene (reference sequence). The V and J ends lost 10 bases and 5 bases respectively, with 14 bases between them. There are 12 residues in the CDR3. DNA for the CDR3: TGTGCCACTATAACGAGAGCTTATGGCTACACCTTC. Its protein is CATITRAYGYTF.

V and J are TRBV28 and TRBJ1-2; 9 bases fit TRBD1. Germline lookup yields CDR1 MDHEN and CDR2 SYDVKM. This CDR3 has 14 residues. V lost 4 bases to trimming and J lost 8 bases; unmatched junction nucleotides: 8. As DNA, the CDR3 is TGTGCCAGCAGTTCCCCGGGACAGGGTGGAGGCTACACCTTC. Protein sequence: CASSSPGQGGGYTF.

CDR3 DNA: TGCGCCAGCAGCTTGACAGGGGATATTCCCTACGAGCAGTACTTC. Protein: CASSLTGDIPYEQYF. The chain is built from TRBV5-1 and TRBJ2-7; 7 nucleotides line up with TRBD1. Germline assignment: CDR1 SGHRS and CDR2 YFSETQ. The junction had 6 bases not matched to a gene; V was cut back by 1 base and J by 2 bases. The CDR3 runs 15 residues.

In DNA form, the CDR3 reads TGTGCCAGCAGCCGGTGGACAGGACTTAATGAAAAACTGTTTTTT. This codes for CASSRWTGLNEKLFF. The genes are TRBV7-9 and TRBJ1-4, with TRBD1 identical over 7 bases. The V and J ends lost 5 bases and 4 bases, in that order; junction bases with no gene match: 7. Germline loops: CDR1 SEHNR, CDR2 FQNEAQ (reference sequence). This CDR3 spans 15 amino acids.

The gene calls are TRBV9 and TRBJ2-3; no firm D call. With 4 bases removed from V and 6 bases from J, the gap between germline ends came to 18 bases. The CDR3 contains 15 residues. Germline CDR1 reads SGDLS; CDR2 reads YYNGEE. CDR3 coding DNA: TGTGCCAGCAGCCCCTCCGGGCTCCCCCCCGATACGCAGTATTTT. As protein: CASSPSGLPPDTQYF. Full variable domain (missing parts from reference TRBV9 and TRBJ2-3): DSGVTQTPKHLITATGQRVTLRCSPRSGDLSVYWYQQSLDQGLQFLIQYYNGEERAKGNILERFSAQQFPDLHSELNLSSLELGDSALYFCASSPSGLPPDTQYFGPGTRLTVL.

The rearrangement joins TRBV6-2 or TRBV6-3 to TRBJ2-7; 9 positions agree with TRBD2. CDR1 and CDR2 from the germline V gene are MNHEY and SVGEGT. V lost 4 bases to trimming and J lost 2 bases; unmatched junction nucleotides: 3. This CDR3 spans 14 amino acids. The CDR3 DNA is TGTGCCAGCAGTTCCCCTAGCGGGGCCTACGAGCAGTACTTC. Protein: CASSSPSGAYEQYF.

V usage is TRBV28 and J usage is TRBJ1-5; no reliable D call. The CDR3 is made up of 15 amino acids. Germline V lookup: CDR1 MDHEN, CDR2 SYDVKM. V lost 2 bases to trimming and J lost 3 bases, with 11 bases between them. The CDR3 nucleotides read TGTGCCAGCAGTTTAATCAGAGGGAACAATCAGCCCCAGCATTTT. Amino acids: CASSLIRGNNQPQHF.

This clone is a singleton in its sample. The CDR3, as DNA: TGTGCCAGCAGCCTCAGGGGACGTTTATGGGGTCCAGATACGCAGTATTTT. Its protein product is CASSLRGRLWGPDTQYF. The chain uses TRBV5-4 and TRBJ2-3; D possibly corresponds to TRBD1 (6 bases). This CDR3 spans 17 amino acids. The V end was cut by 4 bases, the J end by 4 bases, with 22 bases between. Looked up from germline, CDR1 is SGHNT and CDR2 is YYREEE (reference sequence).

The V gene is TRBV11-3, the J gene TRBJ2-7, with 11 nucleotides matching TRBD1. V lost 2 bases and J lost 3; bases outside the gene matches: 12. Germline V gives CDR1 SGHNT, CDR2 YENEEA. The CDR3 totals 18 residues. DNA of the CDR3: TGTGCCAGCAGCTTAAAGTCCTCGGGACAGGGGGGATACTACGAGCAGTACTTC. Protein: CASSLKSSGQGGYYEQYF.

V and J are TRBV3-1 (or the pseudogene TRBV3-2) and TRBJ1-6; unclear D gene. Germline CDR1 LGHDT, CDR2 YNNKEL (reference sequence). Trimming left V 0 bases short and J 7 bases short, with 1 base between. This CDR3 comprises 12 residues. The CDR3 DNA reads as TGTGCCAGCAGCCAAGAGAATTCACCCCTCCACTTT. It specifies CASSQENSPLHF.

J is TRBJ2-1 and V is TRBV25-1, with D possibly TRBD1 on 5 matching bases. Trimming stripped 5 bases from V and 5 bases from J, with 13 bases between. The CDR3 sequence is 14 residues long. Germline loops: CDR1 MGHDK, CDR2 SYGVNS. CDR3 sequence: CASSLTGPHNEQFF. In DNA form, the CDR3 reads TGTGCCAGCAGTTTAACAGGACCTCACAATGAGCAGTTCTTC.

The CDR3 DNA follows: TGTGCCAGCAGCTTAGGGTCAGTCCAAGAGACCCAGTACTTC. It encodes CASSLGSVQETQYF. V and J are TRBV11-1 and TRBJ2-5; D is ambiguous. V was clipped by 1 base and J by 1 base, with 7 bases between them. The CDR3 has 14 amino acids. Germline V gene lookup returns CDR1 SGHAT and CDR2 FQDESV (reference sequence).

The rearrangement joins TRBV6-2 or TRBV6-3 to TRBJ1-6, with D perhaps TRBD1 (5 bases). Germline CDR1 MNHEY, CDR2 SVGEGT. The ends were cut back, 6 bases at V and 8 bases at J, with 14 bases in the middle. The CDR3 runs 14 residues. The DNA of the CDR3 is TGTGCCAGCAGCCTACTTTTGGGGGATTCACCCCTCCACTTT. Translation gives CASSLLLGDSPLHF.

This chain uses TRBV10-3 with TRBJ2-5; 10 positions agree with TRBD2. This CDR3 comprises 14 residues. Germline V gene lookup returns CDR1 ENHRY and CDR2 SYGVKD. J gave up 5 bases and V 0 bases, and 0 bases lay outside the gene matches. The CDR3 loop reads CAISESLAGETQYF. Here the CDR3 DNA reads TGTGCCATCAGTGAGTCACTAGCGGGGGAGACCCAGTACTTC.